These 20 T cell receptor beta chains were sequenced from one sample in a study of cytomegalovirus exposure and HLA in healthy donors (dated by TCRdb to the late 2010s). To prepare the library, the immunoSEQ multiplex PCR assay was applied. For the multiplex PCR, a mixture combining 60 forward primers for TCR Vbeta segments and 13 reverse primers for TCR Jbeta segments was used. The source is immuneACCESS, and TCRdb retained only in-frame sequences with V and J called. Part of the clones is not carried over; for the studies checked, unresolved V genes explain less than half of this, and the remainder is unexplained. Present in this sample are a few hundred thousand clones, around 82% of which were seen just once. The top ten clonotypes cover 2.9% of the sample. Material: PBMCs. The receptors stem from a woman younger than 45 in good health and CMV-seronegative.

The CDR3 coding sequence is TGCGCCAGCAGTCATCAGGGGGACTCCTACGAGCAGTACTTC. It yields the protein CASSHQGDSYEQYF. This chain links TRBV5-1 with TRBJ2-5; TRBD1 aligns across 7 bases. TRBJ2-7 explains the end of the DNA better; the J call may be wrong. CDR1 and CDR2 from the germline V gene are SGHRS and YFSETQ. The CDR3 extends over 14 amino acids.

V and J are TRBV18 and TRBJ2-1; a possible D gene is TRBD2 (5 bases). V gave up 1 base and J gave up 10 bases, with 14 bases separating them. CDR3 length equals 14 residues. Germline V CDR1 and CDR2: KGHSH, LQKENI. CDR3: CASSPRNGKEEQFF. CDR3 nucleotides: TGTGCCAGCTCACCACGTAACGGGAAGGAGGAGCAGTTCTTC.

The chain uses TRBV7-9 and TRBJ1-1; 8 bases agree with TRBD1. This CDR3 comprises 15 residues. Germline assignment: CDR1 SEHNR and CDR2 FQNEAQ (reference sequence). V shed 11 bases and J 1 base; nucleotides not matched to a gene: 12. This chain's CDR3 is CALAGTGIRNTEAFF. The CDR3 DNA reads as TGTGCCCTCGCCGGGACAGGTATTAGGAACACTGAAGCTTTCTTT.

The rearrangement joins TRBV27 to TRBJ1-1, with D perhaps TRBD1 (5 bases). CDR1 is MNHEY, CDR2 SMNVEV, per germline (reference sequence). Trimming removed 2 bases from V and 1 base from J, with 23 bases in between. The length of the CDR3 is 19 residues. The DNA of the CDR3 is TGTGCCAGCAGTTTAAGAGGGGCAATGGGGAGGGATGGGAACACTGAAGCTTTCTTT. Its translation: CASSLRGAMGRDGNTEAFF.

The V call is TRBV4-2, the J call TRBJ1-2; a possible D gene is TRBD1 (6 bases). The CDR3 is 15 residues long. Germline V CDR1 and CDR2: LGHNA, YNFKEQ. V dropped 0 bases and J dropped 4 bases, with 12 bases sitting between them. The CDR3 region is CASSQDLTGSYGYTF. Here the CDR3 DNA reads TGTGCCAGCAGCCAAGATCTTACAGGGTCCTATGGCTACACCTTC.

The chain uses TRBV5-6 and TRBJ2-1, with 8 bases fitting TRBD2. Trimming removed 2 bases from V and 9 bases from J; junction bases left unmatched: 4. Germline CDR1 and CDR2: SGHDT and YYEEEE. The CDR3 consists of 13 residues. CDR3 residues: CASSFGLASEQFF. The CDR3 DNA sequence: TGTGCCAGCAGCTTCGGACTAGCTAGTGAGCAGTTCTTC.

The genes are TRBV10-3 and TRBJ1-1; the match to TRBD1 covers 9 bases. The CDR3 is 14 residues long. Germline-derived CDR1 and CDR2 are ENHRY and SYGVKD. V lost 6 bases, J lost 3 bases, and 5 bases stayed unmatched. The DNA of the CDR3 is TGTGCCATCAGCATGACAGGGGGGGACACTGAAGCTTTCTTT. It is translated as CAISMTGGDTEAFF.

This clone appeared a single time. The V call is TRBV6-5, the J call TRBJ1-5; 7 bases fit TRBD1. The trim removed 5 bases at V and 10 bases at J, leaving 11 bases unmatched. The CDR3 length is 14 residues. The germline CDR1 and CDR2 sequences are MNHEY and SVGAGI. The CDR3, as DNA: TGTGCCAGCAGTCAGTCGACAGGGTTAACCCCCCAGCATTTT. It yields the protein CASSQSTGLTPQHF.

The genes are TRBV6-5 and TRBJ1-2, with a tentative D call TRBD1 (5 bases). The CDR3 spans 14 residues. Germline assignment: CDR1 MNHEY and CDR2 SVGAGI. The V end was cut by 0 bases, the J end by 4 bases, with 9 bases between. CDR3: CASSYSRQFYGYTF. The CDR3 DNA is TGTGCCAGCAGTTACTCGAGACAGTTCTATGGCTACACCTTC.

This chain connects TRBV6-5 to TRBJ1-2; TRBD1 is a possible D gene (5 bases). V dropped 7 bases and J dropped 6 bases, with 12 bases sitting between them. The CDR3 covers 12 residues. Germline V gene sequence: CDR1 MNHEY, CDR2 SVGAGI. CDR3 sequence reads: CASKPAGHGYTF. The CDR3 DNA reads as TGTGCCAGCAAACCAGCAGGGCATGGCTACACCTTC.

This clone was observed a few times. The rearrangement links TRBV19 to TRBJ1-5; TRBD1 matches 7 bases. CDR3 length equals 15 residues. V gave up 4 bases and J gave up 6 bases; unmatched junction bases: 9. CDR1 is LNHDA and CDR2 is SQIVND in the germline V gene (reference sequence). The CDR3 DNA reads TGTGCCAGTAGTACGGGAAGGGGGCTTCGTCAGCCCCAGCATTTT. This translates into CASSTGRGLRQPQHF.

This clone was detected only once. The chain uses TRBV29-1 and TRBJ2-3, with 13 bases aligning to TRBD2. Per germline, CDR1 SQVTM and CDR2 ANQGSEA. After removal of 6 bases from V and 5 bases from J, the junction contained 11 bases not matched to a gene. The CDR3 has 16 amino acids. The CDR3 DNA follows: TGCAGCGTGTGGACTAGCGGGAGAGGAGGAGGAGATACGCAGTATTTT. Translation gives CSVWTSGRGGGDTQYF.

The chain has TRBV4-1 and TRBJ1-2, with 10 nucleotides matching TRBD1. J lost 4 bases, V lost 0 bases, and 11 bases had no gene match. The CDR3 contains 18 residues. CDR1 and CDR2 from the germline V gene are MGHRA and YSYEKL. The CDR3 here is CASSQDPGTGALFYGYTF. DNA of the CDR3: TGCGCCAGCAGCCAAGATCCGGGGACAGGGGCTTTATTCTATGGCTACACCTTC.

J is TRBJ2-5 and V is TRBV5-4, with D possibly being TRBD2 (5 bases). Matching the DNA end better, TRBJ2-7 makes the J call doubtful. Per the germline V gene, CDR1 is SGHNT and CDR2 is YYREEE (reference sequence). This CDR3 contains 13 residues. Here the CDR3 reads CASSLLLESEQYF. In DNA, the CDR3 is TGTGCCAGCAGCTTATTACTAGAAAGCGAGCAGTACTTC.

This chain uses TRBV7-2 with TRBJ2-5, with 7 positions matching TRBD2. Per the germline V gene, CDR1 is SGHTA and CDR2 is FQGNSA. With 5 bases clipped from V and 1 base from J, the junction kept 10 bases outside the gene matches. The CDR3 is 16 amino acids. The CDR3 sequence is CASSPYSGSSQETQYF. The CDR3 DNA sequence: TGTGCCAGCAGCCCATATAGCGGGTCCTCCCAAGAGACCCAGTACTTC.

The chain has TRBV5-6 and TRBJ2-5; D might be TRBD2 (6 bases). Per germline, CDR1 SGHDT and CDR2 YYEEEE. This CDR3 is 14 amino acids long. V lost 1 base to trimming and J lost 1 base, with 8 bases between them. Here the CDR3 reads CASSLREAQETQYF. In nucleotides, the CDR3 is TGTGCCAGCAGCTTGAGGGAGGCCCAAGAGACCCAGTACTTC.

As to this clone: The junction differs from germline at one of its ends, possibly a read error. This chain uses TRBV5-8 with TRBJ1-5; D ambiguous. The CDR3 sequence is 15 residues long. Germline CDR1 SGHTS, CDR2 YDEGEE. CDR3 sequence: CASSLDGGLDQPQHF. In DNA form, the CDR3 reads TGTGCCAGCAGTTTGGATGGTGGGCTGGATCAGCCCCAGCATTTT.

The rearrangement uses TRBV6-5 and TRBJ1-1; TRBD1 agrees at 8 bases. CDR1 and CDR2 (germline): MNHEY, SVGAGI. The CDR3 loop spans 15 amino acids. V lost 0 bases and J lost 4; bases outside the gene matches: 4. In DNA, the CDR3 is TGTGCCAGCAGTTACTCCAGGGGGCAGAGCACTGAAGCTTTCTTT. Amino acid sequence: CASSYSRGQSTEAFF.

The J gene is TRBJ1-6, the V gene TRBV28; weak D call: TRBD1 (6 bases). Per the germline V gene, CDR1 is MDHEN and CDR2 is SYDVKM. The CDR3 is made up of 14 amino acids. V was pared by 6 bases and J by 11 bases, with 17 bases between. CDR3: CASSPDSASAPLHF. Written as DNA, the CDR3 is TGTGCCAGCAGCCCGGACAGTGCCTCGGCACCCCTCCACTTT.

The chain recombines TRBV11-3 with TRBJ1-1, with 7 bases fitting TRBD1. CDR3 length: 14 residues. Trimming took 4 bases from V and 7 from J; bases not matched to a gene: 9. Looked up from germline, CDR1 is SGHNT and CDR2 is YENEEA. The CDR3 loop is CASSSGGKSGEAFF. The CDR3 nucleotides read TGTGCCAGCAGCTCAGGGGGGAAGTCGGGTGAAGCTTTCTTT.